This section outlines one TCR beta chain sequence together with its context. The ends were cut back, 1 base at V and 0 bases at J, with 8 bases in the middle. From germline, CDR1 is MGHRA and CDR2 YSYEKL. The CDR3 has 15 amino acids. The data stem from a study of blood T cell repertoires in COVID-19. Study details: In each case, the material was cDNA or gDNA derived from T cells, B-cell-depleted T cells, or PBMCs.

Some clones are missing from TCRdb's copy, which holds only in-frame ones; the method was immunoSEQ multiplex PCR. This table holds fewer than 200,000 clones, more than 80% found once. The V gene is TRBV4-1, the J gene TRBJ2-3, with a possible D match to TRBD2 (6 bases). The sequence was obtained from a man in his forties or fifties with acute or convalescent COVID-19. Sequencing was performed on peripheral blood. CDR3 DNA: TGCGCCAGCAGCCAAGTAGCGGAGAGCACAGATACGCAGTATTTT. This translates into CASSQVAESTDTQYF.